These T cell receptor beta chains were read from a single sample in a study of T cells in Graves' hyperthyroidism and ophthalmopathy. TCRdb independently ran MiXCR on the multiplex PCR reads; one entry per CDR3 protein. This sample has approximately 610,000 distinct CDR3 sequences, with around 15% found just once. The sample comprised blood. These receptors came from a woman younger than 35 with Graves' hyperthyroidism. The CDR3 runs from the conserved cysteine through the conserved F or W. Each record gives: J gene, D gene, clone size, V gene, CDR3 protein, CDR3 DNA. D genes are given only for firm matches. Expanded clones get a size class; other rows say once, few or many, or leave the size out.

j_call: TRBJ2-5; d_call: -; clone_size: many; v_call: TRBV2; cdr3_aa: CASPQGGQETQYF; cdr3_nt: TGTGCCAGCCCTCAAGGGGGCCAAGAGACCCAGTACTTC
j_call: TRBJ1-2; d_call: -; clone_size: many; v_call: TRBV12-5; cdr3_aa: CASGSWDPLPNYGYTF; cdr3_nt: TGTGCTAGTGGTTCGTGGGATCCTCTCCCGAACTATGGCTACACCTTC
j_call: TRBJ2-7; d_call: -; clone_size: many; v_call: TRBV28; cdr3_aa: CASSPGTEQYF; cdr3_nt: TGTGCCAGCAGTCCCGGGACAGAGCAGTACTTC
j_call: TRBJ2-2; d_call: TRBD1; clone_size: many; v_call: TRBV7-3; cdr3_aa: CASRRGTGGTGELFF; cdr3_nt: TGTGCCAGCAGGCGAGGGACAGGGGGGACCGGGGAGCTGTTTTTT
j_call: TRBJ2-5; d_call: -; clone_size: few; v_call: TRBV6-2/TRBV6-3; cdr3_aa: CASSYSRTSTETQYF; cdr3_nt: TGTGCCAGCAGTTACTCTCGGACAAGCACAGAGACCCAGTACTTC
j_call: TRBJ2-7; d_call: TRBD2; clone_size: many; v_call: TRBV7-9; cdr3_aa: CASSLPGLAGYEQYF; cdr3_nt: TGTGCCAGCAGCTTACCGGGACTAGCGGGATACGAGCAGTACTTC
j_call: TRBJ2-1; d_call: TRBD2; clone_size: -; v_call: TRBV2; cdr3_aa: CASSGSSGGDEQFF; cdr3_nt: TGTGCCAGCAGTGGTTCTAGCGGCGGAGATGAGCAGTTCTTC
j_call: TRBJ2-5; d_call: TRBD2; clone_size: few; v_call: TRBV13; cdr3_aa: CASSLRTSGGARETQYF; cdr3_nt: TGTGCCAGCAGCTTAAGGACTAGCGGGGGGGCCCGAGAGACCCAGTACTTC
j_call: TRBJ1-2; d_call: -; clone_size: -; v_call: TRBV12-3/TRBV12-4; cdr3_aa: CASSPQRRPTNYGYTF; cdr3_nt: TGTGCCAGCAGCCCTCAAAGGAGGCCGACTAACTATGGCTACACCTTC
j_call: TRBJ2-5; d_call: -; clone_size: -; v_call: TRBV6-5; cdr3_aa: CASSSRVHQETQYF; cdr3_nt: TGTGCCAGCAGTTCCAGGGTACACCAAGAGACCCAGTACTTC
j_call: TRBJ2-7; d_call: -; clone_size: many; v_call: TRBV18; cdr3_aa: CASSPKGNSYEQYF; cdr3_nt: TGTGCCAGCTCACCAAAAGGGAACTCCTACGAGCAGTACTTC
j_call: TRBJ1-5; d_call: TRBD1; clone_size: -; v_call: TRBV12-3/TRBV12-4; cdr3_aa: CASSTQGATGPQHF; cdr3_nt: TGTGCCAGCAGTACACAGGGGGCCACAGGGCCCCAGCATTTT
j_call: TRBJ2-7; d_call: -; clone_size: many; v_call: TRBV20-1; cdr3_aa: CSARDPGVGIYEQYF; cdr3_nt: TGCAGTGCTAGAGATCCGGGAGTGGGGATTTACGAGCAGTACTTC
j_call: TRBJ2-7; d_call: TRBD2; clone_size: many; v_call: TRBV12-3/TRBV12-4; cdr3_aa: CASSYRTSGGTYEQYF; cdr3_nt: TGTGCCAGCAGTTACCGGACTAGCGGGGGGACCTACGAGCAGTACTTC
j_call: TRBJ2-5; d_call: TRBD2; clone_size: -; v_call: TRBV5-6; cdr3_aa: CASNLLAGDTNGETQYF; cdr3_nt: TGTGCCAGCAACCTATTAGCGGGGGATACAAATGGGGAGACCCAGTACTTC
j_call: TRBJ1-6; d_call: -; clone_size: many; v_call: TRBV28; cdr3_aa: CASSNRAGSLSPLHF; cdr3_nt: TGTGCCAGCAGTAACCGCGCCGGGTCTTTATCACCCCTCCACTTT
j_call: TRBJ1-2; d_call: -; clone_size: few; v_call: TRBV7-6; cdr3_aa: CASSSGRGPNYGYTF; cdr3_nt: TGTGCCAGCAGCTCAGGAAGGGGTCCTAACTATGGCTACACCTTC
j_call: TRBJ1-1; d_call: -; clone_size: many; v_call: TRBV3-1; cdr3_aa: CASSQSTKAFF; cdr3_nt: TGTGCCAGCAGCCAATCTACTAAAGCTTTCTTT
j_call: TRBJ2-2; d_call: -; clone_size: few; v_call: TRBV5-6; cdr3_aa: CASSPQSGRSGTGELFF; cdr3_nt: TGTGCCAGCAGCCCACAATCAGGCAGGAGCGGGACCGGGGAGCTGTTTTTT
j_call: TRBJ1-3; d_call: -; clone_size: -; v_call: TRBV10-3; cdr3_aa: CAISEYGQGNTIYF; cdr3_nt: TGTGCCATCAGTGAGTATGGACAGGGAAACACCATATATTTT
j_call: TRBJ2-1; d_call: TRBD1; clone_size: few; v_call: TRBV7-9; cdr3_aa: CASSFPGQGANEQFF; cdr3_nt: TGTGCCAGCAGCTTCCCGGGACAGGGGGCAAATGAGCAGTTCTTC
j_call: TRBJ2-7; d_call: -; clone_size: -; v_call: TRBV12-3/TRBV12-4; cdr3_aa: CASSFVFGSTGYEQYF; cdr3_nt: TGTGCCAGCAGTTTTGTTTTTGGGTCCACCGGATACGAGCAGTACTTC
j_call: TRBJ2-5; d_call: TRBD1; clone_size: few; v_call: TRBV12-3/TRBV12-4; cdr3_aa: CASRLAGDRQETQYF; cdr3_nt: TGTGCCAGCAGGCTGGCCGGGGACAGGCAAGAGACCCAGTACTTC
j_call: TRBJ1-5; d_call: -; clone_size: many; v_call: TRBV24-1; cdr3_aa: CATSDRVSGDGYIRNQPQHF; cdr3_nt: TGTGCCACCAGTGATCGAGTGTCGGGGGATGGGTATATTCGCAATCAGCCCCAGCATTTT
j_call: TRBJ1-1; d_call: -; clone_size: many; v_call: TRBV20-1; cdr3_aa: CSPGDGTEAFF; cdr3_nt: TGCAGTCCAGGAGACGGCACTGAAGCTTTCTTT
j_call: TRBJ1-1; d_call: -; clone_size: many; v_call: TRBV12-3/TRBV12-4; cdr3_aa: CASSSSRIVAEAFF; cdr3_nt: TGTGCCAGCAGTTCCAGCAGGATTGTAGCTGAAGCTTTCTTT
j_call: TRBJ2-5; d_call: TRBD2; clone_size: many; v_call: TRBV20-1; cdr3_aa: CSADNGASGGSAETQYF; cdr3_nt: TGCAGTGCTGACAACGGGGCTAGCGGGGGTTCCGCTGAGACCCAGTACTTC
j_call: TRBJ2-1; d_call: -; clone_size: -; v_call: TRBV3-1; cdr3_aa: CASSQDLRAVQQFF; cdr3_nt: TGTGCCAGCAGCCAAGATCTTAGGGCTGTTCAGCAGTTCTTC
j_call: TRBJ2-6; d_call: -; clone_size: -; v_call: TRBV10-3; cdr3_aa: CAISEPTRSTGANVLTF; cdr3_nt: TGTGCCATCAGTGAGCCGACTAGAAGCACTGGGGCCAACGTCCTGACTTTC
j_call: TRBJ2-1; d_call: TRBD1; clone_size: few; v_call: TRBV7-3; cdr3_aa: CASSLTGQGPYNEQFF; cdr3_nt: TGTGCCAGCAGCTTAACGGGACAGGGCCCCTACAATGAGCAGTTCTTC
j_call: TRBJ2-5; d_call: -; clone_size: many; v_call: TRBV12-3/TRBV12-4; cdr3_aa: CASSGQLETQYF; cdr3_nt: TGTGCCAGCAGTGGACAGTTAGAGACCCAGTACTTC
j_call: TRBJ2-3; d_call: -; clone_size: -; v_call: TRBV18; cdr3_aa: CASSPRPTGASTDTQYF; cdr3_nt: TGTGCCAGCTCACCGCGGCCAACAGGAGCTAGCACAGATACGCAGTATTTT
j_call: TRBJ2-1; d_call: -; clone_size: few; v_call: TRBV5-1; cdr3_aa: CASGPQNNEQFF; cdr3_nt: TGCGCCAGCGGCCCACAAAACAATGAGCAGTTCTTC
j_call: TRBJ2-1; d_call: TRBD2; clone_size: -; v_call: TRBV5-1; cdr3_aa: CASSPSGREYNEQFF; cdr3_nt: TGCGCCAGCAGTCCTAGCGGGAGGGAATACAATGAGCAGTTCTTC
j_call: TRBJ2-1; d_call: TRBD2; clone_size: -; v_call: TRBV11-2; cdr3_aa: CASSLGGRGAGSYNEQFF; cdr3_nt: TGTGCCAGCAGCTTAGGGGGGAGGGGCGCAGGCTCCTACAATGAGCAGTTCTTC
j_call: TRBJ2-5; d_call: -; clone_size: once; v_call: TRBV19; cdr3_aa: CASSMNIRGRQETQYF; cdr3_nt: TGTGCCAGTAGTATGAATATCCGGGGGAGGCAAGAGACCCAGTACTTC
j_call: TRBJ2-2; d_call: -; clone_size: many; v_call: TRBV28; cdr3_aa: CASTPGTASGPGELFF; cdr3_nt: TGTGCCAGCACACCCGGGACCGCCTCAGGTCCCGGGGAGCTGTTTTTT
j_call: TRBJ1-5; d_call: -; clone_size: -; v_call: TRBV7-8; cdr3_aa: CASGPEFHSNQPQHF; cdr3_nt: TGTGCCAGCGGCCCCGAGTTCCATAGCAATCAGCCCCAGCATTTT